This record concerns one T cell receptor (beta chain) sequence. Its specificity is unknown. This entry comes from a study of CXCR3-negative and CXCR3-positive naive CD8 T cells. The TRB cDNA libraries were prepared by 5' RACE with UMI labels. TCRdb re-called the 5' RACE reads; one entry per CDR3 protein, DNA not given. The sample table sets out about 8,300 distinct CDR3 sequences. Study findings and constraints: No difference in surface CD5 was seen between naive subsets, and TCR strength was inferred from TRB CDR3 properties.

Naive CD8+ T cells had a CD45RO-CCR7+CD27+CD95- phenotype. The source of this sequence is a human donor in good health. Some clones in this sample may be carry-over from other donors' samples. Sequenced material: naive CXCR3- CD8+ T cells from blood. Sample subset: CD45RO-CCR7+CD27+CD95- naive CD8+ T cells lacking CXCR3 (TNR3-).

This CDR3 reads CSVEEEGYRSYEQYF. The chain combines TRBV29-1 with TRBJ2-7. The germline V gene has CDR1 SQVTM and CDR2 ANQGSEA. The CDR3 runs 15 residues.